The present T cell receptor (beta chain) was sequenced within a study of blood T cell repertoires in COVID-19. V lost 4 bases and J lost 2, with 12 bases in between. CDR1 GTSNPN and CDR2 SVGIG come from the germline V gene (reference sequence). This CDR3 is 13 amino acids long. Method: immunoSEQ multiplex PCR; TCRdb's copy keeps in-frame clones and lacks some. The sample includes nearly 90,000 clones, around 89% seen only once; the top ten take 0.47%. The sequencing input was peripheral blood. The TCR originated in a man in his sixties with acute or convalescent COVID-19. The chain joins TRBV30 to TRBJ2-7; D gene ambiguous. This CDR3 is CAWTALGPYEQYF. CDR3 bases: TGTGCCTGGACCGCCCTTGGGCCCTACGAGCAGTACTTC.